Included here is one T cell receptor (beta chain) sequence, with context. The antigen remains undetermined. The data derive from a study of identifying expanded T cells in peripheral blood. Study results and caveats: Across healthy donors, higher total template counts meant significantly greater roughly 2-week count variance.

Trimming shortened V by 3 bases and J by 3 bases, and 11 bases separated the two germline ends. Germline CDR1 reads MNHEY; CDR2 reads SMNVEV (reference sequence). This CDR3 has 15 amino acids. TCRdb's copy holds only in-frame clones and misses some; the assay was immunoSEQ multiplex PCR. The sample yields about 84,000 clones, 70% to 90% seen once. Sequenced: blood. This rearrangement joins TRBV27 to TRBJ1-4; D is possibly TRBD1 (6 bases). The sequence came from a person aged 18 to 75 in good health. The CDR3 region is CASSFGGQANEKLFF. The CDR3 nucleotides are TGTGCCAGCAGTTTTGGGGGACAAGCTAATGAAAAACTGTTTTTT.